The TCR beta chain under discussion was sequenced for a study of sequential checkpoint blockade in melanoma. For the study at large: First-line arms were nivolumab then ipilimumab, or the reverse, randomized 1:1. Maintenance nivolumab came after either treatment sequence.

This sample's treatment: randomized to nivolumab then ipilimumab (arm A) or the reverse (arm B). No patient had prior DNA-damaging chemotherapy. PBMC sorting kept live CD3+CD8+ cells without CD19 or CD56. Measured with immunoSEQ multiplex PCR; TCRdb has only the in-frame clones, and not every one. The sample has 15,000 to 20,000 clones, approximately 82% seen once; the top ten hold roughly a third. CDR1 is SEHNR and CDR2 is FQNEAQ in the germline V gene (reference sequence). After removal of 5 bases from V and 2 bases from J, the junction contained 9 bases not matched to a gene. CDR3 length: 16 amino acids.

The sequencing used CD8+ T cells sorted from blood (inferred from file names), collected from a patient given nivolumab and ipilimumab in sequence. J is TRBJ2-5 and V is TRBV7-9, with 9 bases identical to TRBD1. The TCR sequence derives from a human donor with melanoma. The DNA for the CDR3 is TGTGCCAGCAGCGTCCGGGACAGGGCCCTTCAAGAGACCCAGTACTTC. It is translated as CASSVRDRALQETQYF.